This T cell receptor beta chain derives from a study of T cell responses to AZD1222 COVID-19 vaccine. For the study at large: Second-dose recipients at about 4 or about 12 weeks were treated as one pooled group. Study-level results: None of the repertoires were sampled until the peak T cell response had passed. Donors, mostly white British, included more females; clonal diversity was possibly underestimated.

V was pared by 6 bases and J by 4 bases, with 3 bases of the junction left unmatched. Germline V CDR1 and CDR2: SEHNR, FQNEAQ (reference sequence). The CDR3 has 13 amino acids. As to this clone: Antigen unknown.

The assay was immunoSEQ multiplex PCR, and TCRdb's table has in-frame clones only and misses some. Of about 96,000 clones in the sample, approximately 87% are singletons; the top ten hold less than 3.5%. The specimen was peripheral blood, collected on day 0 of AZD1222 vaccination. This clonotype was obtained from an adult in good health. The rearrangement links TRBV7-9 to TRBJ1-5, with 7 bases fitting TRBD1. The CDR3 is CASSSQGNQPQHF. The CDR3 DNA sequence: TGTGCCAGCAGTTCACAGGGGAATCAGCCCCAGCATTTT.